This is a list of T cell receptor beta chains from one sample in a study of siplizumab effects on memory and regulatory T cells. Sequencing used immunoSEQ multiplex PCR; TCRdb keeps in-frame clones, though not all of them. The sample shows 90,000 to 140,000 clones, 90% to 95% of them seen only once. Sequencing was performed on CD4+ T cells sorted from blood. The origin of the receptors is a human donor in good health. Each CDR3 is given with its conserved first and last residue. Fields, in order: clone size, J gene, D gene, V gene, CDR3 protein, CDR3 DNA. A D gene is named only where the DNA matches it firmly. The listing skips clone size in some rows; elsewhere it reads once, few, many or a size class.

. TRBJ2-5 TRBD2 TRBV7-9 CASSLERREGQETQYF TGTGCCAGCAGCTTAGAGAGGCGGGAGGGCCAGGAGACCCAGTACTTC
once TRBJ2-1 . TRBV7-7 CASSLGPRNEQFF TGTGCTAGCAGTTTGGGCCCGAGGAATGAGCAGTTCTTC
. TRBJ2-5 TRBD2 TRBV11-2 CASRDSGGAVETQYF TGTGCCAGCAGGGACAGCGGGGGGGCCGTCGAGACCCAGTACTTC
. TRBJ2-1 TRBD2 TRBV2 CARRLAGGFGSYNEQFF TGTGCCAGAAGACTAGCGGGGGGGTTTGGATCCTACAATGAGCAGTTCTTC
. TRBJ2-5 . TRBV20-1 CSARVAETQYF TGCAGTGCTAGAGTAGCGGAGACCCAGTACTTC
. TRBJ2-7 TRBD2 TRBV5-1 CASSFTSGNSEQYF TGCGCCAGCAGCTTTACTAGCGGGAATAGCGAGCAGTACTTC
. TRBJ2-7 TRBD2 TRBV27 CASSLGGGYEQYF TGTGCCAGCAGTTTAGGGGGGGGCTACGAGCAGTACTTC
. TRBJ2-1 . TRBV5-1 CASSLGWSSYNEQFF TGCGCCAGCAGCTTGGGCTGGAGCTCCTACAATGAGCAGTTCTTC
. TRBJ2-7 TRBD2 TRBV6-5 CASSEQREGYEQYF TGTGCCAGCTCGGAACAGCGGGAGGGGTACGAGCAGTACTTC
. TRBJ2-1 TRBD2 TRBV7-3 CASSESGGAINEQFF TGTGCCAGCAGCGAGAGCGGGGGGGCGATCAATGAGCAGTTCTTC
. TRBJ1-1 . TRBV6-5 CASSQRGTEAFF TGTGCCAGCAGCCAAAGAGGCACTGAAGCTTTCTTT
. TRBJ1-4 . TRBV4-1 CASSQEAGWEKLFF TGCGCCAGCAGCCAAGAGGCCGGTTGGGAAAAACTGTTTTTT
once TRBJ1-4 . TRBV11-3 CASSKGREGGEKLFF TGTGCCAGCAGCAAGGGCAGAGAGGGTGGTGAAAAACTGTTTTTT
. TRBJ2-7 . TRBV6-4 CASSEQYF TGTGCCAGCAGTGAGCAGTACTTC
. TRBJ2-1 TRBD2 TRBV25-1 CASSKAGTLDEQFF TGTGCCAGCAGTAAAGCGGGGACCCTCGATGAGCAGTTCTTC
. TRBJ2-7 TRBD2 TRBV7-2 CASSFGLAGTYEQYF TGTGCCAGCAGCTTCGGACTAGCGGGGACCTACGAGCAGTACTTC
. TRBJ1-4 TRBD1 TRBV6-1 CASSSRGALFF TGTGCCAGCAGCTCCAGGGGGGCACTGTTTTTT
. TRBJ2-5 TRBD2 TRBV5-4 CASTSLAGGPKTQYF TGTGCCAGCACCTCACTAGCGGGGGGGCCGAAGACCCAGTACTTC
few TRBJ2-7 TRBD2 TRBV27 CASSRRLAGGLSYEQYF TGTGCCAGCAGTCGGAGACTAGCGGGAGGTCTGTCCTACGAGCAGTACTTC
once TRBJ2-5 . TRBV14 CASSQLVLTQETQYF TGTGCCAGCAGCCAGTTAGTACTAACTCAAGAGACCCAGTACTTC
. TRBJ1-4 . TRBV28 CASSGYRSNEKLFF TGTGCCAGCAGTGGCTACAGGTCTAATGAAAAACTGTTTTTT
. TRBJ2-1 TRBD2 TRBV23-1 CASSQSPHSGTSGSTEQFF TGCGCCAGCAGTCAATCACCCCACTCGGGGACTAGCGGGAGCACTGAGCAGTTCTTC
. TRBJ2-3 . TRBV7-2 CASSLPSTDTQYF TGTGCCAGCAGCTTACCGAGCACAGATACGCAGTATTTT
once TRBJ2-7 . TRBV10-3 CAISETIGRSYEQYF TGTGCCATCAGTGAGACCATTGGGAGGTCCTACGAGCAGTACTTC
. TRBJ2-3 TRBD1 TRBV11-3 CASQGTASTDTQYF TGTGCCAGCCAAGGGACAGCGAGCACAGATACGCAGTATTTT
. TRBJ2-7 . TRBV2 CASSELVGGYEQYF TGCGCCAGCAGTGAACTGGTGGGGGGATACGAGCAGTACTTC
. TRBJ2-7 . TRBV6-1 CASSENKGFNSYEQYF TGTGCCAGCAGTGAGAATAAGGGTTTCAACTCCTACGAGCAGTACTTC
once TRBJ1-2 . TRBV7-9 CASSSAPRGKVGYTF TGTGCCAGCAGCTCCGCCCCAAGAGGGAAAGTGGGCTACACCTTC
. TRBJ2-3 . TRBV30 CAWSAGKVSSDTQYF TGTGCCTGGAGTGCAGGGAAGGTGAGCTCAGATACGCAGTATTTT
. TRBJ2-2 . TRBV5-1 CASRDDRTNTGELFF TGCGCCAGCCGGGATGACAGGACAAACACCGGGGAGCTGTTTTTT
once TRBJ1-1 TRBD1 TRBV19 CASSSRGRGNTEAFF TGTGCCAGTAGTAGCAGGGGGCGCGGGAACACTGAAGCTTTCTTT
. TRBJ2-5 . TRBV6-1 CASRPVEGIETQYF TGTGCCAGCAGACCAGTAGAGGGAATAGAGACCCAGTACTTC
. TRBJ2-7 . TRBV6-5 CASSSSGAGILGQYF TGTGCCAGCAGCTCCTCCGGGGCGGGGATCCTAGGGCAGTACTTC